One and the same sample provided the 21 T cell receptor beta chains below, sequenced in a study of Ad26.COV2.S vaccination and SARS-CoV-2 variants. Treatment of the sample: some 19 received Ad26.COV2.S at low or high dose, single or two shots; several received placebo; per-sample allocation not given. On day 63 after the first injection, vaccine and placebo recipients gave samples. The repertoire was sequenced with immunoSEQ multiplex PCR; TCRdb's copy has only in-frame clones and lacks some. The sample has about 350,000 clones, about 85% seen once. Sequenced here: peripheral blood, sampled in a trial of Ad26.COV2.S vaccine versus placebo. The receptors here all came from a person between 18 and 65 years old who received the Ad26.COV2.S COVID-19 vaccine or a placebo.

The V gene is TRBV27, the J gene TRBJ2-7; possible D gene TRBD2, 5 bases. The V gene lost 8 bases and the J gene lost 3 bases, with 20 bases spanning the gap. This CDR3 is 15 amino acids long. CDR1 and CDR2 (germline): MNHEY, SMNVEV (reference sequence). The CDR3 nucleotides read TGTGCCAGCGTCAACCTGCTAGCACCGAGCTACGAGCAGTACTTC. Its protein is CASVNLLAPSYEQYF.

The chain employs TRBV24-1 and TRBJ1-2, with TRBD1 as a possible D gene (5 bases). The CDR3 extends over 15 amino acids. The germline V gene has CDR1 KGHDR and CDR2 SFDVKD. V shed 6 bases and J shed 4 bases, with 17 bases lying between them. CDR3 in amino acids: CATSPRQGRPYGYTF. In nucleotides, the CDR3 is TGTGCCACCAGTCCCCGGCAGGGCAGACCCTATGGCTACACCTTC.

The chain employs TRBV7-8 and TRBJ1-1; D remains unclear. CDR1 and CDR2 (germline): SGHVS, FQNEAQ. Trimming removed 5 bases at V and 0 bases at J, with 10 bases between. This CDR3 has 14 residues. CDR3 sequence reads: CASSRGEMNTEAFF. CDR3 DNA: TGTGCCAGCAGCAGAGGAGAAATGAACACTGAAGCTTTCTTT.

This clone was seen a few times. This sequence joins TRBV27 and TRBJ2-2; D is possibly TRBD1 (5 bases). V lost 1 base, J lost 4 bases, and 7 bases lay in between. The CDR3 loop spans 14 amino acids. Germline CDR1 reads MNHEY; CDR2 reads SMNVEV (reference sequence). The CDR3 sequence is CASSLFGATGELFF. In DNA, the CDR3 is TGTGCCAGCAGTTTATTTGGGGCCACCGGGGAGCTGTTTTTT.

The gene calls are TRBV19 and TRBJ2-1, with TRBD1 matching over 8 bases. V lost 4 bases and J lost 7; bases outside the gene matches: 9. CDR3 length: 15 residues. CDR1 is LNHDA, CDR2 SQIVND, per germline (reference sequence). The CDR3 loop is CASSTPGTGPNEQFF. The CDR3, as DNA: TGTGCCAGTAGTACGCCCGGGACAGGCCCAAATGAGCAGTTCTTC. Supplemented by reference TRBV19 and TRBJ2-1, the full variable domain reads DGGITQSPKYLFRKEGQNVTLSCEQNLNHDAMYWYRQDPGQGLRLIYYSQIVNDFQKGDIAEGYSVSREKKESFPLTVTSAQKNPTAFYLCASSTPGTGPNEQFFGPGTRLTVL.

This chain uses TRBV6-5 with TRBJ2-3; TRBD2 aligns across 9 bases. The CDR3 contains 14 residues. Germline-derived CDR1 and CDR2 are MNHEY and SVGAGI. V trimming: 11 bases; J trimming: 4 bases; junction bases outside the gene matches: 10. The CDR3 here is CAAARREGPDTQYF. CDR3 DNA: TGTGCCGCCGCCCGGCGGGAGGGCCCAGATACGCAGTATTTT.

The CDR3 DNA sequence: TGTGCCAGCAGCTCACCCAACAGAGGGGGAGGGAACGAGCAGTACTTC. It codes for CASSSPNRGGGNEQYF. The rearrangement links TRBV7-2 to TRBJ2-7; D may be TRBD2 (7 bases). V gave up 4 bases and J gave up 5 bases, with 21 bases separating them. The CDR3 totals 16 residues. CDR1 SGHTA and CDR2 FQGNSA come from the germline V gene.

V is TRBV11-2 and J is TRBJ1-6; weak D call: TRBD1 (5 bases). Germline V gene data show CDR1 as SGHAT and CDR2 as FQNNGV. With 6 bases removed from V and 4 bases from J, the gap between germline ends came to 22 bases. The CDR3 is made up of 18 amino acids. This chain's CDR3 is CASSSTEGSGRYNSPLHF. CDR3 DNA sequence: TGTGCCAGCAGTTCGACCGAGGGGAGCGGGCGTTATAATTCACCCCTCCACTTT.

The rearrangement joins TRBV4-3 to TRBJ1-6; D uncertain. The CDR3 runs to 16 residues. V gave up 2 bases and J gave up 3 bases, with 11 bases separating them. Germline V gene lookup returns CDR1 LGHNA and CDR2 YSLEER. Here the CDR3 reads CASSQNTQNYNSPLHF. The CDR3 DNA is TGCGCCAGCAGCCAAAACACCCAAAACTATAATTCACCCCTCCACTTT.

The chain joins TRBV28 to TRBJ2-5; perhaps TRBD1 as D (6 bases). Looked up from germline, CDR1 is MDHEN and CDR2 is SYDVKM. V was shortened by 5 bases and J by 7 bases, with 20 bases between the two germline ends. The CDR3 has 15 residues. The DNA for the CDR3 is TGTGCCAGCAGTCTCACGCTGACAGGCAAGGGGACCCAGTACTTC. It is translated as CASSLTLTGKGTQYF. The full variable domain, completed using reference TRBV28 and TRBJ2-5, is DVKVTQSSRYLVKRTGEKVFLECVQDMDHENMFWYRQDPGLGLRLIYFSYDVKMKEKGDIPEGYSVSREKKERFSLILESASTNQTSMYLCASSLTLTGKGTQYFGPGTRLLVL.

This chain connects TRBV20-1 to TRBJ2-5; D remains ambiguous. Germline CDR1 reads DFQATT; CDR2 reads SNEGSKA (reference sequence). V gave up 3 bases and J gave up 7 bases, with 18 bases separating them. This CDR3 has 14 amino acids. In nucleotides, the CDR3 is TGCAGTGCTAGTGCGCAGCCTCATTTGGGGACCCAGTACTTC. Amino acids: CSASAQPHLGTQYF.

The genes are TRBV6-5 and TRBJ1-1; TRBD1 is a possible D gene (6 bases). Germline V gene data show CDR1 as MNHEY and CDR2 as SVGAGI. The CDR3 is 14 residues long. This CDR3 is CASARQVLNTEAFF. For the CDR3, the DNA is TGTGCAAGCGCCCGACAGGTGTTGAACACTGAAGCTTTCTTT.

This clone has only one observation. The chain recombines TRBV10-1 with TRBJ2-1; D gene uncertain. V was pared by 3 bases and J by 4 bases, with 10 bases between. The germline gives CDR1 WNHNN, CDR2 SYGVQD (reference sequence). This CDR3 region has 14 residues. The CDR3 bases are TGCGCCAGCAGTGATCCGGGCCAGTACAATGAGCAGTTCTTC. Its protein product is CASSDPGQYNEQFF.

V usage is TRBV9 and J usage is TRBJ2-1, with D perhaps matching TRBD1 (6 bases). Trimming took off 0 bases at V and 0 bases at J, with 10 bases between the two ends. The CDR3 runs 16 residues. Germline CDR1 SGDLS, CDR2 YYNGEE. CDR3 nucleotides: TGTGCCAGCAGCGTAGGGCAGGGGATCTCCTACAATGAGCAGTTCTTC. Encoded protein: CASSVGQGISYNEQFF. Supplemented by reference TRBV9 and TRBJ2-1, the full variable domain reads DSGVTQTPKHLITATGQRVTLRCSPRSGDLSVYWYQQSLDQGLQFLIQYYNGEERAKGNILERFSAQQFPDLHSELNLSSLELGDSALYFCASSVGQGISYNEQFFGPGTRLTVL.

The CDR3 coding sequence is TGTGCCAGCAGTCGCGGAACATACGACGAGCAGTACTTC. Its protein product is CASSRGTYDEQYF. The chain couples TRBV6-6 to TRBJ2-7; no firm D call. Trimming removed 5 bases at V and 5 bases at J, with 13 bases between. The CDR3 loop spans 13 amino acids. CDR1 is MNHNY, CDR2 SVGAGI, per germline (reference sequence).

This chain connects TRBV12-5 to TRBJ2-1; D perhaps matches TRBD2 (6 bases). V gave up 1 base and J gave up 3 bases, with 10 bases separating them. The V gene's germline CDR1 is LGHNT and CDR2 FRNRAP. This CDR3 has 15 amino acids. This CDR3 is CASGLGQGGYNEQFF. The CDR3 DNA reads as TGTGCTAGTGGTTTGGGTCAGGGAGGCTACAATGAGCAGTTCTTC.

J is TRBJ1-5 and V is TRBV7-2; tentatively, D is TRBD1 (5 bases). The CDR3 contains 15 residues. Trimming removed 0 bases at V and 7 bases at J, with 13 bases between. CDR1 SGHTA and CDR2 FQGNSA come from the germline V gene. In DNA, the CDR3 is TGTGCCAGCAGCTTAGCGCCGGCAGGGCGACAGCCCCAGCATTTT. Its translation: CASSLAPAGRQPQHF.

The chain links TRBV19 to TRBJ2-7, with D unclear. Trimming cost V 2 bases and J 2 bases, with 13 bases left between them. Per the germline V gene, CDR1 is LNHDA and CDR2 is SQIVND (reference sequence). CDR3 length: 15 amino acids. The CDR3 here is CASSINRDAAYEQYF. The CDR3 DNA reads TGTGCCAGTAGTATAAATCGAGACGCAGCCTACGAGCAGTACTTC.

The chain couples TRBV14 to TRBJ1-2; D uncertain. Germline CDR1 reads SGHDN; CDR2 reads FVKESK. CDR3 length: 14 residues. Trimming left V 0 bases short and J 4 bases short, with 9 bases between. CDR3 sequence reads: CASSQDRRIYGYTF. CDR3 DNA: TGTGCCAGCAGCCAAGATCGGCGGATCTATGGCTACACCTTC. The whole variable domain, remainder taken from reference TRBV14 and TRBJ1-2, is EAGVTQFPSHSVIEKGQTVTLRCDPISGHDNLYWYRRVMGKEIKFLLHFVKESKQDESGMPNNRFLAERTGGTYSTLKVQPAELEDSGVYFCASSQDRRIYGYTFGSGTRLTVV.

The chain uses TRBV5-1 and TRBJ1-4; tentative D call: TRBD1 (5 bases). V shed 0 bases and J shed 5 bases, with 11 bases lying between them. The germline V gene has CDR1 SGHRS and CDR2 YFSETQ. The CDR3 is 15 amino acids. The CDR3 nucleotides read TGCGCCAGCAGCTTGGCCGGGACCTCAAATGAAAAACTGTTTTTT. This gives the protein CASSLAGTSNEKLFF.

This chain uses TRBV11-2 with TRBJ2-5; no firm D call. Germline V lookup: CDR1 SGHAT, CDR2 FQNNGV. The CDR3 is made up of 17 amino acids. The V end lost 8 bases, the J end lost 4 bases, and 26 bases lay between the germline ends. CDR3 region: CASGPVGGTAGRETQYF. CDR3 DNA: TGTGCCAGCGGCCCTGTTGGTGGCACGGCCGGGCGAGAGACCCAGTACTTC. The variable domain in full, completed from reference TRBV11-2 and TRBJ2-5, reads EAGVAQSPRYKIIEKRQSVAFWCNPISGHATLYWYQQILGQGPKLLIQFQNNGVVDDSQLPKDRFSAERLKGVDSTLKIQPAKLEDSAVYLCASGPVGGTAGRETQYFGPGTRLLVL.